A selection of T cell receptor beta chains follows, all from one sample in a study of glioma-infiltrating T cells after dendritic cell vaccination. Measured with immunoSEQ multiplex PCR; TCRdb has only the in-frame clones, and not every one. The repertoire includes about 99,000 clones, 65% to 85% of them detected once, and 5.4% sits in the top ten. The material sequenced was blood, taken after dendritic cell vaccination. The receptors shown here come from a human donor with glioblastoma. The CDR3 runs from the conserved cysteine through the conserved F or W. The D gene is left open where the match is weak. The size field is filled for only some rows; it gives once, few, many or a size class.

j_call cdr3_length d_call clone_size v_call cdr3_nt cdr3_aa
TRBJ1-4 14 - - TRBV23-1 TGCGCCAGCAATACCAGGGGAACTAATGAAAAACTGTTTTTT CASNTRGTNEKLFF
TRBJ2-1 16 - - TRBV10-1 TGCGCCAGCAGTGAGTCAGAAGGCAGGCTGAACAATGAGCAGTTCTTC CASSESEGRLNNEQFF
TRBJ1-2 14 TRBD1 - TRBV5-1 TGCGCCAGCACCCACCGGGACAGGAGTAATGGCTACACCTTC CASTHRDRSNGYTF
TRBJ2-1 15 - - TRBV5-1 TGCGCCAGCAGCTTGGAACAGGAGCGTTACAATGAGCAGTTCTTC CASSLEQERYNEQFF
TRBJ1-1 11 - - TRBV28 TGTGCCACCATTACAGAGCTTGAAGCTTTCTTT CATITELEAFF
TRBJ1-2 13 - once TRBV11-2 TGTGCCAGCAGCTTAGCCAGGGAACATGGCTACACCTTC CASSLAREHGYTF
TRBJ2-5 12 TRBD2 - TRBV11-3 TGTGCCAGCAGCGGACTAGCGGAGACCCAGTACTTC CASSGLAETQYF
TRBJ2-5 16 TRBD1 - TRBV5-1 TGCGCCAGCAGCCCCCCGACAGGGGCATTACAAGAGACCCAGTACTTC CASSPPTGALQETQYF
TRBJ2-5 14 - - TRBV18 TGTGCCAGCACCAAAGGTAGCCTCCAAGAGACCCAGTACTTC CASTKGSLQETQYF
TRBJ2-5 18 - - TRBV5-1 TGCGCCAGCAGCTTGGGAGCCGGACAAGGGGGGGGTCAAGAGACCCAGTACTTC CASSLGAGQGGGQETQYF
TRBJ2-7 18 TRBD2 - TRBV27 TGTGCCAGCAGTTTATCGACTCTGGCGGGCGGGAGACCCCTCGAGCAGTACTTC CASSLSTLAGGRPLEQYF
TRBJ1-2 13 - - TRBV7-9 TGTGCCAGCAGCTTAGAACTTTACTATGGCTACACCTTC CASSLELYYGYTF
TRBJ1-2 13 - - TRBV2 TGTGCCAGCACCGTGACAGGTCTCTTTGGCTACACCTTC CASTVTGLFGYTF
TRBJ1-6 15 TRBD1 - TRBV2 TGTGCCAGCAGTGCGGACAGGAGCTGGAATTCACCCCTCCACTTT CASSADRSWNSPLHF
TRBJ1-1 13 - few TRBV6-1 TGTGCCAGCAGGAAGGACACCCTGGGGGAAGCTTTCTTT CASRKDTLGEAFF
TRBJ1-2 15 - - TRBV5-1 TGCGCCAGCAGCTTGGCCGCCGACATCCCCTATGGCTACACCTTC CASSLAADIPYGYTF
TRBJ2-7 15 - - TRBV13 TGTGCCAGCAGCCCCAGACAGGTTTCATCCCGCGAGCAGTACTTC CASSPRQVSSREQYF
TRBJ2-7 13 - - TRBV19 TGTGCCAGTAGTATTTTCGGGAGTAACGAGCAGTACTTC CASSIFGSNEQYF
TRBJ2-7 16 TRBD2 - TRBV5-1 TGCGCCAGCAGCGCCCGACTAGCGGGAGCGACCTACGAGCAGTACTTC CASSARLAGATYEQYF
TRBJ2-3 14 TRBD1 - TRBV19 TGTGCCTCATCAGACAGGGGGCGCGCAGATACGCAGTATTTT CASSDRGRADTQYF
TRBJ1-5 15 - - TRBV6-6 TGTGCCAGCGATGGGTTGATGCCCAGGGTCCAGCCCCAGCATTTT CASDGLMPRVQPQHF
TRBJ1-5 14 - once TRBV6-1 TGTGCCAGCAGCGGTCCAGGGGGCAATCAGCCCCAGCATTTT CASSGPGGNQPQHF
TRBJ1-2 20 TRBD1 - TRBV12-5 TGTGCTAGTGGTTTGGCCCTCAGAACCGGGACAGGGCGATCGTGGCATGGCTACACCTTC CASGLALRTGTGRSWHGYTF
TRBJ2-3 12 - - TRBV5-1 TGCGCCAGCAGACCTAGTACAGATACGCAGTATTTT CASRPSTDTQYF
TRBJ2-7 15 - - TRBV2 TGTGCCAGCACCGTGGGGGCAGCGCGATTCTACGAGCAGTACTTC CASTVGAARFYEQYF
TRBJ2-3 13 - few TRBV7-3 TGTGCCAGCAGCGCCGATCGGACAGATACGCAGTATTTT CASSADRTDTQYF
TRBJ2-3 13 TRBD2 - TRBV28 TGTGCCAGCAACCTAGCGGGGACAGATACGCAGTATTTT CASNLAGTDTQYF
TRBJ2-1 11 - - TRBV20-1 TGCAGTGTCTCCAGACAGATTGAGCAGTTCTTC CSVSRQIEQFF
TRBJ2-7 13 TRBD1 - TRBV10-3 TGTGCCATCAGTCGGGACAGGGACCACGAGCAGTACTTC CAISRDRDHEQYF
TRBJ2-5 12 - - TRBV5-1 TGCGCCAGGACAGGCCTACAAGAGACCCAGTACTTC CARTGLQETQYF
TRBJ2-3 18 - once TRBV4-1 TGCGCCAGCAGCCAAGATCCGCGCGGAGCAACTAGCACAGATACGCAGTATTTT CASSQDPRGATSTDTQYF
TRBJ2-7 16 - - TRBV4-1 TGCGCCAGCAGCCAAGAAGTGACAGCGAGCTCCTACGAGCAGTACTTC CASSQEVTASSYEQYF
TRBJ2-1 13 TRBD1 few TRBV5-4 TGTGCCAGCACCCGGACAGGGGCCGATGAGCAGTTCTTC CASTRTGADEQFF
TRBJ2-3 16 - - TRBV4-1 TGCGCCAGCAGCCAGGATGACAGAAGGGGCACAGATACGCAGTATTTT CASSQDDRRGTDTQYF
TRBJ2-3 15 - few TRBV5-4 TGTGCCAGCAGCTTGGAGGCAGGGAAGACAGATACGCAGTATTTT CASSLEAGKTDTQYF
TRBJ1-3 14 - - TRBV30 TGTGCCTGGCGCGAAGGGGTACCTGGAAACACCATATATTTT CAWREGVPGNTIYF
TRBJ1-5 14 TRBD1 once TRBV2 TGTGCCAGCAAAGACAGGGCTAGCAATCAGCCCCAGCATTTT CASKDRASNQPQHF
TRBJ2-7 15 - - TRBV6-5 TGTGCCAGCAGTCCCACCCTCCGAACAGGACAGGAGCAGTACTTC CASSPTLRTGQEQYF
TRBJ1-5 14 - - TRBV10-3 TGTGCCATCAGTCCCGACAGCCTCAATCAGCCCCAGCATTTT CAISPDSLNQPQHF
TRBJ2-7 16 TRBD1 - TRBV7-9 TGTGCCAGCAGCTCTAGTAAAGACAGGGGGCGCGACGAGCAGTACTTC CASSSSKDRGRDEQYF
TRBJ1-5 14 - - TRBV5-1 TGCGCCAGCAGCTTTGGAGACCCCAATCAGCCCCAGCATTTT CASSFGDPNQPQHF
TRBJ1-5 16 TRBD1 - TRBV6-1 TGTGCCAGCAGTGAACAGGGGGGTTTTGGCAATCAGCCCCAGCATTTT CASSEQGGFGNQPQHF